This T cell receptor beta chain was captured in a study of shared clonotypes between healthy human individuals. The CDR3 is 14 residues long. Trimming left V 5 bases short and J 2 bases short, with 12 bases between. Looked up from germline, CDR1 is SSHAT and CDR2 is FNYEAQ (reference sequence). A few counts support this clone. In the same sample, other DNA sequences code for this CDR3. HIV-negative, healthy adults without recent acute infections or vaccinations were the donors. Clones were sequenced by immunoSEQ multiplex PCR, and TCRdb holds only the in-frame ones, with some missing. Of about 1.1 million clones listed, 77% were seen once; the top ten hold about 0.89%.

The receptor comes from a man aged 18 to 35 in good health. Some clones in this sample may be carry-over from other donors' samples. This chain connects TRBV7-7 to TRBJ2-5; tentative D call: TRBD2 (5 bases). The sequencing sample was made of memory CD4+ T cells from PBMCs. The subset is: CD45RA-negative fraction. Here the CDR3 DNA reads TGTGCCAGCAGCCTAAATCGGGGTCAAGAGACCCAGTACTTC. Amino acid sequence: CASSLNRGQETQYF.